This section outlines one T cell receptor (beta chain) sequence together with its context. The data stem from a study of blood T cell repertoires in COVID-19. Study in general: Acute and convalescent COVID-19 specimens originated in the United States, Italy and Spain. T cells, B-cell-depleted T cells, or PBMCs provided the cDNA or gDNA that served as material.

How the authors handled the data: Amplified reference gene primers provided the basis for estimating nucleated cell counts. Sequencing was performed with immunoSEQ multiplex PCR; in TCRdb, only in-frame clones are kept and a portion is missing. V and J calls and clone size are those listed in that table; D and trimming were worked out from the DNA. This table holds around 150,000 clones, 80% found once. The receptor's source is a woman aged 45 to 65 with acute or convalescent COVID-19. Sequencing used peripheral blood.

The CDR3 loop is CASSLVPSSVTEAFF. The CDR3, as DNA: TGTGCCAGCAGCTTAGTTCCATCCTCAGTAACTGAAGCTTTCTTT. The genes are TRBV7-8 and TRBJ1-1; D unclear. Per germline, CDR1 SGHVS and CDR2 FQNEAQ. Trimming took off 1 base at V and 5 bases at J, with 14 bases between the two ends. The CDR3 runs to 15 residues.